This T cell receptor (beta chain) stems from a study of blood T cells in healthy people across ages. This clonotype has just a few counts. Its antigen is not identified. V was clipped by 6 bases and J by 3 bases, with 6 bases between them. CDR1 is MNHNS, CDR2 SASEGT, per germline. This CDR3 contains 11 residues. The use of a sample-barcoded 5' primer and a J-beta primer mix characterized a second PCR of roughly 7 to 11 cycles. TCRdb independently ran MiXCR on the 5' RACE reads; one entry per CDR3 protein. Here the sample spans fewer than 900,000 distinct CDR3 sequences, under 40% being singletons. Study findings and constraints: For the donors, CMV status was unknown and possibly confounded expanded clonotype changes. Diversity estimated from one million T cells was considered an underestimate. Higher diversity, along with more naive CD4+ cells, distinguished long-lived donors from aged donors.

Per individual sample, total RNA of at least 5.5 micrograms was extracted. The sequence derives from a young man in good health. The chain recombines TRBV6-1 with TRBJ2-7; D remains ambiguous. The material sequenced was blood. This CDR3 is CASRDIYEQYF. The DNA for the CDR3 is TGTGCCAGCAGAGATATCTACGAGCAGTACTTC.